This TCR beta chain originates from a study of T cells in Graves' hyperthyroidism and ophthalmopathy. Study observations and caveats: Most clonotypes expanded in thyroid above 0.001 were likewise present in blood.

CDR1 is SGDLS and CDR2 is YYNGEE in the germline V gene. There are 17 residues in the CDR3. The germline V and J ends were trimmed by 0 bases and 5 bases, with 17 bases remaining between them. TCR beta CDR3 sequences were amplified from RNA transcripts. The primer set for the first-round RT-PCR of the TCR CDR3 was HTBI. TCRdb redid the calling of the multiplex PCR reads with MiXCR, one entry per CDR3 protein. The data hold 450,000 to 500,000 distinct CDR3 sequences, with about 22% observed a single time. This clonotype appeared a few times. What it binds is not known. Active moderate-to-severe ophthalmopathy, Clinical Activity Score at least 3, NOSPECS at least 4, under 3 months' duration. Uncontrolled infection, other autoimmune disease, pregnancy or lactation barred patients from enrollment. PBMCs were collected from a roughly 10 ml volume of fresh peripheral blood.

The sequence was obtained from a woman between 65 and 79 years old with Graves' ophthalmopathy. V and J are TRBV9 and TRBJ1-4; D unclear. The sequenced sample consisted of blood. CDR3 protein: CASSVAVPPALNEKLFF. The CDR3 DNA reads TGTGCCAGCAGCGTAGCGGTGCCGCCAGCTTTAAATGAAAAACTGTTTTTT.